This entry lists 29 T cell receptor beta chains sequenced from one sample in a study of T cells in Graves' hyperthyroidism and ophthalmopathy. Using RNA transcripts as the source, TCR beta CDR3 regions were amplified. The TCR CDR3 first-round RT-PCR relied on the HTBI primer set. TCRdb processed the multiplex PCR reads anew with MiXCR; each CDR3 protein has one entry. The table records 650,000 to 750,000 distinct CDR3 sequences, approximately 15% of them present only once. The specimen was blood. These receptors all come from a woman between 18 and 30 years old with Graves' hyperthyroidism.

The J gene is TRBJ2-3, the V gene TRBV7-2, with 9 bases lining up with TRBD2. CDR1 is SGHTA, CDR2 FQGNSA, per germline. V lost 4 bases, J lost 8 bases, and 10 bases stayed unmatched. The CDR3 contains 15 residues. CDR3 protein: CASSSRVAGAVTQYF. As DNA, the CDR3 is TGTGCCAGCAGCTCAAGGGTAGCGGGAGCAGTTACGCAGTATTTT.

This CDR3 reads CASSLGTGVGELFF. CDR3 DNA sequence: TGTGCCAGCAGCTTAGGGACAGGGGTCGGGGAGCTGTTTTTT. The J gene is TRBJ2-2, the V gene TRBV27, with TRBD1 matching over 10 bases. V shed 6 bases, J shed 7 bases, and the junction held 5 bases outside the gene matches. Germline assignment: CDR1 MNHEY and CDR2 SMNVEV (reference sequence). The CDR3 has 14 residues.

This clonotype was observed a few times. The rearrangement uses TRBV28 and TRBJ1-5, with no clear D. V was pared by 3 bases and J by 9 bases, with 12 bases between. The length of the CDR3 is 13 residues. Per germline, CDR1 MDHEN and CDR2 SYDVKM. The CDR3, as DNA: TGTGCCAGCAGTTTTACCATGTTTGGGCCCCAGCATTTT. Translated: CASSFTMFGPQHF. The full variable domain, with the rest looked up from reference TRBV28 and TRBJ1-5, is DVKVTQSSRYLVKRTGEKVFLECVQDMDHENMFWYRQDPGLGLRLIYFSYDVKMKEKGDIPEGYSVSREKKERFSLILESASTNQTSMYLCASSFTMFGPQHFGDGTRLSIL.

This clonotype occurred a few times. V is TRBV11-2 and J is TRBJ1-2, with a weak D call TRBD1 (5 bases). From germline, CDR1 is SGHAT and CDR2 FQNNGV. The CDR3 spans 15 residues. Trimming shortened V by 4 bases and J by 4 bases, and 16 bases separated the two germline ends. For the CDR3, the DNA is TGTGCCAGCAGCTCCCCCGGGGGGACCGGCTATGGCTACACCTTC. Translated: CASSSPGGTGYGYTF.

The sample holds many counts of this clonotype. This rearrangement joins TRBV2 to TRBJ1-2, with 9 bases aligning to TRBD1. Germline V gives CDR1 SNHLY, CDR2 FYNNEI. J gave up 7 bases and V 4 bases, and 7 bases lay outside the gene matches. This CDR3 has 14 amino acids. CDR3 in amino acids: CASSAWDRAVGYTF. The CDR3, as DNA: TGTGCCAGCAGTGCTTGGGACAGGGCAGTTGGCTACACCTTC.

This clonotype has a count of ten or more. The V gene is TRBV24-1, the J gene TRBJ2-7; D is unclear. V was shortened by 3 bases and J by 3 bases, with 8 bases between the two germline ends. The CDR3 length is 13 residues. Per the germline V gene, CDR1 is KGHDR and CDR2 is SFDVKD. CDR3 region: CATSDANSYEQYF. The CDR3 DNA reads as TGTGCCACCAGTGATGCGAACAGCTACGAGCAGTACTTC.

This clonotype was observed many times. This chain uses TRBV5-1 with TRBJ2-1, with a possible D match to TRBD2 (6 bases). The V gene's germline CDR1 is SGHRS and CDR2 YFSETQ. Between the trimmed V and J ends, which lost 1 base and 8 bases, there was a span of 13 bases. The CDR3 has 14 residues. The CDR3 DNA follows: TGCGCCAGCAGCTTGTATGCGACTAGGGATGAGCAGTTCTTC. Its protein product is CASSLYATRDEQFF.

The chain recombines TRBV19 with TRBJ2-2; D gene uncertain. Germline CDR1 is LNHDA and CDR2 is SQIVND (reference sequence). V lost 4 bases and J lost 7, with 28 bases in between. This CDR3 has 19 residues. CDR3 in amino acids: CASSTKETQKLRWDGELFF. The DNA of the CDR3 is TGTGCCAGTAGTACGAAGGAGACCCAGAAATTACGGTGGGACGGGGAGCTGTTTTTT.

This clonotype occurred many times. The chain links TRBV13 to TRBJ2-2; D uncertain. Germline-derived CDR1 and CDR2 are PRHDT and FYEKMQ (reference sequence). CDR3 length: 14 amino acids. Trimming left V 5 bases short and J 5 bases short, with 12 bases between. Written as DNA, the CDR3 is TGTGCCAGCAGCCCTAGGTCCGATACCGGGGAGCTGTTTTTT. Protein product: CASSPRSDTGELFF.

In this sample, this clonotype turned up a few times. The chain recombines TRBV6-1 with TRBJ2-2, with D unclear. Germline V CDR1 and CDR2: MNHNS, SASEGT. Trimming took off 7 bases at V and 7 bases at J, with 10 bases between the two ends. The CDR3 consists of 12 residues. The CDR3 sequence: CASTTRVGELFF. The CDR3 DNA reads as TGTGCCAGCACCACTCGGGTCGGGGAGCTGTTTTTT.

This clonotype was detected ten times or more. This rearrangement joins TRBV2 to TRBJ1-6; 7 bases are a match to TRBD1. Germline V lookup: CDR1 SNHLY, CDR2 FYNNEI. Germline trimming cut 6 bases from V and 3 bases from J; bases unmatched to any gene: 5. The CDR3 runs 15 residues. The CDR3 DNA follows: TGTGCCAGCAGCGGGGACAGCTTCTATAATTCACCCCTCCACTTT. It specifies CASSGDSFYNSPLHF.

In its sample, this clonotype was seen a few times. This chain uses TRBV7-9 with TRBJ2-1, with 8 bases identical to TRBD2. CDR1 SEHNR and CDR2 FQNEAQ come from the germline V gene (reference sequence). J lost 1 base, V lost 5 bases, and 7 bases had no gene match. The CDR3 sequence is 16 residues long. The CDR3 DNA is TGTGCCAGCAGCCGCCGGGGGGGACTATCCTACAATGAGCAGTTCTTC. Its translation: CASSRRGGLSYNEQFF.

The chain couples TRBV5-6 to TRBJ1-2, with a weak D call TRBD1 (5 bases). There are 17 residues in the CDR3. Germline CDR1 is SGHDT and CDR2 is YYEEEE. V lost 3 bases and J 4 bases, leaving 22 bases between the germline ends. CDR3 sequence reads: CASSSLKASWGIYGYTF. CDR3 nucleotide sequence: TGTGCCAGCAGCTCGTTAAAAGCCTCCTGGGGCATCTATGGCTACACCTTC.

This clonotype showed up just a few times. V and J are TRBV10-3 and TRBJ1-1; D is unresolved. Germline CDR1 and CDR2: ENHRY and SYGVKD. The CDR3 runs to 13 residues. Trimming shortened V by 5 bases and J by 5 bases, and 12 bases separated the two germline ends. The CDR3 reads CAISSTGETEAFF. As DNA, the CDR3 is TGTGCCATCAGTTCTACCGGGGAGACTGAAGCTTTCTTT.

V is TRBV9 and J is TRBJ2-1; TRBD1 agrees at 8 bases. V gave up 2 bases and J gave up 7 bases; unmatched junction bases: 2. This CDR3 is 13 amino acids long. Germline CDR1 and CDR2: SGDLS and YYNGEE. The CDR3 nucleotides are TGTGCCAGCAGCGTCACAGGGGGGAATGAGCAGTTCTTC. Translating it yields CASSVTGGNEQFF.

The gene calls are TRBV29-1 and TRBJ1-1, with a possible D match to TRBD1 (5 bases). Between the trimmed V and J ends, which lost 0 bases and 4 bases, there was a span of 9 bases. Germline-derived CDR1 and CDR2 are SQVTM and ANQGSEA. The CDR3 loop spans 13 amino acids. DNA for the CDR3: TGCAGCGTTGAAGATCCAGGGCTCACTGAAGCTTTCTTT. Translating it yields CSVEDPGLTEAFF.

This clonotype has only a few counts. The chain combines TRBV20-1 with TRBJ2-2; 11 nucleotides align to TRBD1. The CDR3 runs to 17 residues. V shed 5 bases and J 3 bases; nucleotides not matched to a gene: 11. Per the germline V gene, CDR1 is DFQATT and CDR2 is SNEGSKA (reference sequence). CDR3 nucleotide sequence: TGCAGTGCTCGCCGGGACAGGGGGAGTTCGGACACCGGGGAGCTGTTTTTT. Protein product: CSARRDRGSSDTGELFF.

This clonotype has ten or more counts. The chain joins TRBV12-3 or TRBV12-4 to TRBJ2-5; weak D call: TRBD1 (5 bases). This CDR3 region has 16 residues. The V and J ends lost 5 bases and 4 bases respectively, with 20 bases between them. The CDR3: CASSIARRGAGETQYF. Here the CDR3 DNA reads TGTGCCAGCAGTATCGCTAGACGTGGGGCAGGAGAGACCCAGTACTTC.

In its sample, this clonotype was seen many times. The V and J genes are TRBV20-1 and TRBJ2-3, with 12 bases matching TRBD2. CDR3 length: 18 residues. Trimming removed 0 bases from V and 3 bases from J; junction bases left unmatched: 10. CDR1 and CDR2 (germline): DFQATT, SNEGSKA (reference sequence). CDR3 region: CSARDELAGGPKTDTQYF. Written as DNA, the CDR3 is TGCAGTGCTAGAGATGAGCTAGCGGGAGGGCCAAAGACAGATACGCAGTATTTT.

This clonotype was counted many times. This chain uses TRBV7-2 with TRBJ2-4, with 8 bases fitting TRBD2. With 2 bases clipped from V and 6 bases from J, the junction kept 3 bases outside the gene matches. The CDR3 sequence is 14 residues long. Germline CDR1 is SGHTA and CDR2 is FQGNSA. The CDR3 coding sequence is TGTGCCAGCAGCTTACCAACTAGCGGAAACATTCAGTACTTC. Its translation is CASSLPTSGNIQYF.

The J gene is TRBJ2-7, the V gene TRBV30; 7 positions agree with TRBD1. The CDR3 is 17 residues long. Germline loops: CDR1 GTSNPN, CDR2 SVGIG (reference sequence). V shed 5 bases, J shed 0 bases, and the junction held 16 bases outside the gene matches. This chain's CDR3 is CAWGQVAPLPLSYEQYF. CDR3 DNA: TGTGCCTGGGGACAGGTGGCTCCTTTACCCCTCTCCTACGAGCAGTACTTC.

The rearrangement joins TRBV7-2 to TRBJ1-1, with 7 bases fitting TRBD1. V shed 7 bases, J shed 1 base, and the junction held 9 bases outside the gene matches. The germline gives CDR1 SGHTA, CDR2 FQGNSA. The CDR3 is 15 amino acids. The CDR3 region is CASTVAGQWNTEAFF. CDR3 coding DNA: TGTGCCAGCACCGTCGCGGGACAGTGGAACACTGAAGCTTTCTTT.

This clonotype came up many times. The chain carries TRBV20-1 and TRBJ2-1; 7 bases match TRBD2. The CDR3 runs to 14 residues. Germline V gives CDR1 DFQATT, CDR2 SNEGSKA (reference sequence). Losses at the gene ends were 5 bases for V and 4 bases for J; bases not matched to a gene: 8. The CDR3 protein is CSARLAERYNEQFF. The CDR3 DNA is TGCAGTGCTCGGCTAGCGGAGCGTTACAATGAGCAGTTCTTC.

At least ten counts were recorded for this clonotype. This rearrangement joins TRBV30 to TRBJ2-1, with D perhaps matching TRBD2 (5 bases). CDR1 and CDR2 (germline): GTSNPN, SVGIG (reference sequence). With 1 base removed from V and 9 bases from J, the gap between germline ends came to 13 bases. The CDR3 runs to 13 residues. The CDR3: CAWSGLTGGEQFF. The CDR3 DNA reads TGTGCCTGGAGTGGACTAACCGGTGGTGAGCAGTTCTTC.

This chain joins TRBV28 and TRBJ2-3, with D perhaps TRBD2 (6 bases). V was trimmed by 2 bases and J by 4 bases, leaving 13 bases between them. The length of the CDR3 is 15 residues. Germline values: CDR1 MDHEN, CDR2 SYDVKM. CDR3 sequence (DNA): TGTGCCAGCAGTTTACGGGGGACTCTCTCAGATACGCAGTATTTT. Translated: CASSLRGTLSDTQYF.

In this sample, this clonotype turned up a few times. This sequence joins TRBV7-9 and TRBJ2-3; D gene uncertain. V gave up 3 bases and J gave up 6 bases, with 7 bases separating them. Germline V lookup: CDR1 SEHNR, CDR2 FQNEAQ (reference sequence). This CDR3 has 12 residues. Written as DNA, the CDR3 is TGTGCCAGCAGCTTTGGCTGGGATACGCAGTATTTT. Translation gives CASSFGWDTQYF.

The rearrangement joins TRBV15 to TRBJ2-7; tentative D call: TRBD1 (5 bases). The CDR3 spans 13 residues. Germline CDR1 is LNHNV and CDR2 is YYDKDF (reference sequence). Trimming pared 4 bases from V and 2 bases from J, leaving 9 bases between. CDR3 sequence: CATSTGWAYEQYF. The CDR3 bases are TGTGCCACCAGCACAGGGTGGGCCTACGAGCAGTACTTC.

This clonotype showed up many times. This chain links TRBV2 with TRBJ2-7; D is uncertain. The V and J ends lost 3 bases and 2 bases respectively, with 8 bases between them. Germline V gene data show CDR1 as SNHLY and CDR2 as FYNNEI. CDR3 length equals 13 residues. CDR3 region: CASSDLNPYEQYF. Here the CDR3 DNA reads TGTGCCAGCAGTGATTTGAACCCCTACGAGCAGTACTTC.

This clonotype was detected ten times or more. The J gene is TRBJ2-7, the V gene TRBV15; D gene uncertain. Germline CDR1 reads LNHNV; CDR2 reads YYDKDF (reference sequence). CDR3 length equals 12 residues. Trimming took off 0 bases at V and 5 bases at J, with 5 bases between the two ends. CDR3 in amino acids: CATSRDEDEQYF. The CDR3, as DNA: TGTGCCACCAGCAGAGATGAGGACGAGCAGTACTTC.